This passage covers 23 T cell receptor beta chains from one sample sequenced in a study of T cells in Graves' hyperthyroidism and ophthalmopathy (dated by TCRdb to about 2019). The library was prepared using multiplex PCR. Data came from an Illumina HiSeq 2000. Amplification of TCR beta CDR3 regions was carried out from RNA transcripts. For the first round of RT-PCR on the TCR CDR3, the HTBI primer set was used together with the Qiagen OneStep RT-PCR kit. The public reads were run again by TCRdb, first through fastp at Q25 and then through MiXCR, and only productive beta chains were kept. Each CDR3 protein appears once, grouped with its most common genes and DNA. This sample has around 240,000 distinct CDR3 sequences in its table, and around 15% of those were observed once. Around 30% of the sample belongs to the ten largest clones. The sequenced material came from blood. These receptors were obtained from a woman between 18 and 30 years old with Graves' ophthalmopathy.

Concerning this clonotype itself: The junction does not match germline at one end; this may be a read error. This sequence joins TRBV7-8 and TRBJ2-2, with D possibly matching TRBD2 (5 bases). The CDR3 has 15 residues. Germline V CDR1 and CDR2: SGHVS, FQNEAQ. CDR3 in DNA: TGTGCCAGCAGCTCTAGTAGGATAAACACCGGGGAGCTGGTTTTT. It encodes CASSSSRINTGELVF.

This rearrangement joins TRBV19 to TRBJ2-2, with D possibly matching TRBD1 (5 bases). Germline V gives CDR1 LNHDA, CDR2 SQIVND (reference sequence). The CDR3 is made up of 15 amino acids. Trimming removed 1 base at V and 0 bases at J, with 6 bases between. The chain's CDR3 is CASSIGTPNTGELFF. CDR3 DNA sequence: TGTGCCAGTAGTATAGGGACACCGAACACCGGGGAGCTGTTTTTT.

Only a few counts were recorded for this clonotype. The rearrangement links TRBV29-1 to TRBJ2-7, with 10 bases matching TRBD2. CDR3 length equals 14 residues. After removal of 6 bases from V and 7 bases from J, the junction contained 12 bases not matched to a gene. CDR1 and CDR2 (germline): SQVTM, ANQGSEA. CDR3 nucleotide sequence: TGCAGCGTCTCCTACCCCGGGACTAGCGCAGAGCAGTACTTC. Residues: CSVSYPGTSAEQYF.

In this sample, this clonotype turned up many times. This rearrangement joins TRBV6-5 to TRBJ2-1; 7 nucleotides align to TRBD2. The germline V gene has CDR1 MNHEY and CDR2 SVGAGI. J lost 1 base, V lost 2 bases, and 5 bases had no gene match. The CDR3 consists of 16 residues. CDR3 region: CASSYVGLGSYNEQFF. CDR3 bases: TGTGCCAGCAGTTACGTCGGACTAGGGTCCTACAATGAGCAGTTCTTC.

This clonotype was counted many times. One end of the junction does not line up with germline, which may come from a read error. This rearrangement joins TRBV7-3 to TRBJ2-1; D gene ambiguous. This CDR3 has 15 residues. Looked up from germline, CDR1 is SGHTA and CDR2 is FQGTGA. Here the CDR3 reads CAGSLGLRSYNEQFF. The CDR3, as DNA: TGTGCCGGCAGCTTAGGATTACGCTCCTACAATGAGCAGTTCTTC.

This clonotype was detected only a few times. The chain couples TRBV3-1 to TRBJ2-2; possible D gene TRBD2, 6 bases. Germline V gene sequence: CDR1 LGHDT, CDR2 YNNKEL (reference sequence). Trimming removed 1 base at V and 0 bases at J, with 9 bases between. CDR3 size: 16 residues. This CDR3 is CASSQGGGANTGELFF. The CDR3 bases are TGTGCCAGCAGCCAAGGGGGCGGGGCGAACACCGGGGAGCTGTTTTTT.

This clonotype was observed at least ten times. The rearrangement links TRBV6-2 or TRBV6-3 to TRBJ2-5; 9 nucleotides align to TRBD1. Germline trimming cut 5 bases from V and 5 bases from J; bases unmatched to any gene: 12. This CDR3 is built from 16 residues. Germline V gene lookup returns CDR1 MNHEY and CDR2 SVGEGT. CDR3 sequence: CASSRGTGSSVETQYF. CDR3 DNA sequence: TGTGCCAGCAGTCGAGGGACAGGGAGTTCCGTTGAGACCCAGTACTTC.

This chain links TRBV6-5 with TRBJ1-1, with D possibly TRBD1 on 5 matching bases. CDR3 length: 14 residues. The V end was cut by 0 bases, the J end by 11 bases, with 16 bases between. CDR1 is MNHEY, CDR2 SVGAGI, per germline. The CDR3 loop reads CASSYSGPSERAFF. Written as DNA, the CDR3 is TGTGCCAGCAGTTACTCGGGGCCAAGCGAACGGGCTTTCTTT.

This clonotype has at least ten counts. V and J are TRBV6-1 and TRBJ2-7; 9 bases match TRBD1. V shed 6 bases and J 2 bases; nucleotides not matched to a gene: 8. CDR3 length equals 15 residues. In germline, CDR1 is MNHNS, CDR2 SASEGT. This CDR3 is CASRALGTGTYEQYF. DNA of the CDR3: TGTGCCAGCAGGGCCCTTGGGACAGGGACCTACGAGCAGTACTTC.

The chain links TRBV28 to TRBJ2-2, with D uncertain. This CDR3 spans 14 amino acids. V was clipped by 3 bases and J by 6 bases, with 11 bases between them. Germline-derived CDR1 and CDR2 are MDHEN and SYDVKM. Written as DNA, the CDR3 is TGTGCCAGCAGTTTGGTCGGCGAGGCCGGGGAGCTGTTTTTT. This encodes CASSLVGEAGELFF.

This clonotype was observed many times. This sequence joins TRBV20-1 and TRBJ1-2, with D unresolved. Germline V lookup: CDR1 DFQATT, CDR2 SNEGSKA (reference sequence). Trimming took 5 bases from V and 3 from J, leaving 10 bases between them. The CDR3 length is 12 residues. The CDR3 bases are TGCAGTGCTGTGGGTCAGGACTATGGCTACACCTTC. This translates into CSAVGQDYGYTF.

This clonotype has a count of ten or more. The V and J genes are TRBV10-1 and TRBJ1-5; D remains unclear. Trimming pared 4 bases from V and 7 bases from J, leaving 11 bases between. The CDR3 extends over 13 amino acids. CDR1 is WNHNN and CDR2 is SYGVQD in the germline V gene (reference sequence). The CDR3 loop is CASSVNAGQPQHF. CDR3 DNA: TGCGCCAGCAGTGTAAACGCCGGGCAGCCCCAGCATTTT.

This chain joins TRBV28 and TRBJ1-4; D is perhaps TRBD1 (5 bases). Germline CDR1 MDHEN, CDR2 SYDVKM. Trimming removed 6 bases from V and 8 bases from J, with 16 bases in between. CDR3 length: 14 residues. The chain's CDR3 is CASRGGTGGEKLFF. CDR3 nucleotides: TGTGCCAGCAGGGGCGGAACAGGCGGAGAAAAACTGTTTTTT.

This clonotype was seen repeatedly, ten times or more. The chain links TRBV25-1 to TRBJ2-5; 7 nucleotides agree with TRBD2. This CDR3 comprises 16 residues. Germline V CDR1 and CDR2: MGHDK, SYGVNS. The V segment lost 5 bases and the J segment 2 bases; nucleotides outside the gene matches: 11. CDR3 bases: TGTGCCAGCAGTAACGGGCAGACTAGCCAACAAGAGACCCAGTACTTC. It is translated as CASSNGQTSQQETQYF. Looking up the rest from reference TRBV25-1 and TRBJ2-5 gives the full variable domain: EADIYQTPRYLVIGTGKKITLECSQTMGHDKMYWYQQDPGMELHLIHYSYGVNSTEKGDLSSESTVSRIRTEHFPLTLESARPSHTSQYLCASSNGQTSQQETQYFGPGTRLLVL.

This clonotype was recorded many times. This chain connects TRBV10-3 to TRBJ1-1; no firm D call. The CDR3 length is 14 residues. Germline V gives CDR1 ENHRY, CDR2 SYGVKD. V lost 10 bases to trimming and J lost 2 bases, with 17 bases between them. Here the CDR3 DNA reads TGTGCCACCCGGACTAGCGGTCGAAACACTGAAGCTTTCTTT. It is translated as CATRTSGRNTEAFF.

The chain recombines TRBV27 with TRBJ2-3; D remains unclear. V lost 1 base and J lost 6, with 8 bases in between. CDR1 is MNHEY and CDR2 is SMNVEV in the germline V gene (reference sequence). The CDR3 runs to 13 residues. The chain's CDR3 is CASSLFGWDTQYF. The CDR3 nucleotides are TGTGCCAGCAGTTTATTTGGTTGGGATACGCAGTATTTT.

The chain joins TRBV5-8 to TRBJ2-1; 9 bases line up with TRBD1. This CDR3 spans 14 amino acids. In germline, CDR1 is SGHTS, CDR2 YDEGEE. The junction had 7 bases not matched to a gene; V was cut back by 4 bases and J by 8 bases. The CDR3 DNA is TGTGCCAGCAGCCGACAGGGGGGTTTAGATGAGCAGTTCTTC. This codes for CASSRQGGLDEQFF.

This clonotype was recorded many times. The CDR3 protein is CASSEGLAGTTDTQYF. The CDR3 region has the DNA TGCGCCAGCAGCGAAGGACTAGCGGGGACCACAGATACGCAGTATTTT. This chain connects TRBV4-3 to TRBJ2-3; 12 bases align to TRBD2. This CDR3 is built from 16 residues. Looked up from germline, CDR1 is LGHNA and CDR2 is YSLEER. V was clipped by 5 bases and J by 2 bases; unmatched bases: 5.

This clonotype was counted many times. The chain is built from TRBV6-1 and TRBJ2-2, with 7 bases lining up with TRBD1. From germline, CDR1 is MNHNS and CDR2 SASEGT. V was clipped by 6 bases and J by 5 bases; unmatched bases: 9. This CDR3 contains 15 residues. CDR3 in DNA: TGTGCCAGCAGGGCGACAGGGTTACCTACCGGGGAGCTGTTTTTT. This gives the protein CASRATGLPTGELFF.

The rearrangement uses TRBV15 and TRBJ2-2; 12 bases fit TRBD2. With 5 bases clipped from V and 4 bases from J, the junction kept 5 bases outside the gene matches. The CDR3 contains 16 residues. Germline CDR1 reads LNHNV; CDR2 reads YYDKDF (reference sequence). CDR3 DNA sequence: TGTGCCACCAGCGTCCTAGCGGGGGGGATCACCGGGGAGCTGTTTTTT. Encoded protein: CATSVLAGGITGELFF.

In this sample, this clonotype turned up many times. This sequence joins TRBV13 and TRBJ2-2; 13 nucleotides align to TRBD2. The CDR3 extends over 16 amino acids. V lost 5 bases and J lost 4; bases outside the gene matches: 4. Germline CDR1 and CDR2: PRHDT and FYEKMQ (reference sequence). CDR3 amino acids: CASSAGLAGVTGELFF. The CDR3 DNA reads TGTGCCAGCAGCGCTGGACTAGCGGGGGTCACCGGGGAGCTGTTTTTT.

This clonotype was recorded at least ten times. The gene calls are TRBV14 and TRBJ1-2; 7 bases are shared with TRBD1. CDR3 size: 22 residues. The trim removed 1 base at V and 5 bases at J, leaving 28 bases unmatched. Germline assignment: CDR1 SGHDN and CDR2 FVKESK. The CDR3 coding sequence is TGTGCCAGCAGCCAAGTAGAGGGGGCTAACCTTCCCCGAAAATCGCAGGCGTATGGCTACACCTTC. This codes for CASSQVEGANLPRKSQAYGYTF. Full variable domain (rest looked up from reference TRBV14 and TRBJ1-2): EAGVTQFPSHSVIEKGQTVTLRCDPISGHDNLYWYRRVMGKEIKFLLHFVKESKQDESGMPNNRFLAERTGGTYSTLKVQPAELEDSGVYFCASSQVEGANLPRKSQAYGYTFGSGTRLTVV.

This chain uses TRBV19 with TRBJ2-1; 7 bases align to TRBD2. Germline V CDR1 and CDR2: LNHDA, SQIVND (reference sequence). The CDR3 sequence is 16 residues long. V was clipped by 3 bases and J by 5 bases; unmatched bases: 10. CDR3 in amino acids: CASSIPAGVPNNEQFF. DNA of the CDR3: TGTGCCAGTAGTATTCCCGCGGGAGTCCCCAACAATGAGCAGTTCTTC.